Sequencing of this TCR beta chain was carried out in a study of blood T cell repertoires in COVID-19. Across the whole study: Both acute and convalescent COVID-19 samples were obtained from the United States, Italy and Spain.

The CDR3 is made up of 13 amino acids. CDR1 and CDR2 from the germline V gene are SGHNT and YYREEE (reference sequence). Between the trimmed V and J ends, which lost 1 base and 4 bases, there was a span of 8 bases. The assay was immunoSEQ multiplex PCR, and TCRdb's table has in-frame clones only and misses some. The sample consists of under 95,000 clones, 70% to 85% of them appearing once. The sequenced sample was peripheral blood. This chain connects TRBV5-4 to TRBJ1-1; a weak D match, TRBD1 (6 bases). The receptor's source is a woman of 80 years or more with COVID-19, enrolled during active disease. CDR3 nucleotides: TGTGCCAGCAGCTTGACAGGGAGCACTGAAGCTTTCTTT. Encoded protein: CASSLTGSTEAFF. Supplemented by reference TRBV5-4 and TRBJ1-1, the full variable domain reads ETGVTQSPTHLIKTRGQQVTLRCSSQSGHNTVSWYQQALGQGPQFIFQYYREEENGRGNFPPRFSGLQFPNYSSELNVNALELDDSALYLCASSLTGSTEAFFGQGTRLTVV.